This passage covers 7 T cell receptor beta chains from one sample sequenced in a study of blood T cells in healthy people across ages. Then a second PCR, running roughly 7 to 11 cycles, was carried out with a sample-barcoded 5' primer and a J-beta primer mix. Each CDR3 protein gets one entry after TCRdb re-called the 5' RACE reads with MiXCR. The sample holds approximately 1,000,000 distinct CDR3 sequences; 40% to 55% are singletons and the top ten take approximately 17%. Source material: blood. The receptors were gathered from a woman aged 60-70 years in good health.

V gene TRBV5-1 combines with J gene TRBJ2-3; D may be TRBD2 (6 bases). CDR1 is SGHRS and CDR2 is YFSETQ in the germline V gene. The V and J ends lost 2 bases and 0 bases respectively, with 13 bases between them. The CDR3 has 16 residues. This CDR3 reads CASSFGSGRSTDTQYF. CDR3 DNA: TGCGCCAGCAGCTTTGGAAGCGGGCGAAGCACAGATACGCAGTATTTT.

In regard to this clonotype: One junction end disagrees with the germline gene, perhaps due to a read error. The chain combines TRBV6-1 with TRBJ2-1, with a possible D match to TRBD2 (6 bases). Germline CDR1 reads MNHNS; CDR2 reads SASEGT. The CDR3 extends over 16 amino acids. The CDR3 DNA is TGTGCTAGCAGTGAAGCCCCGGGACTTTCCTACAATGAGCAGTTCTTC. Its protein product is CASSEAPGLSYNEQFF.

This chain links TRBV20-1 with TRBJ1-3; 9 bases are shared with TRBD1. CDR1 is DFQATT and CDR2 is SNEGSKA in the germline V gene (reference sequence). The CDR3 runs 12 residues. The J segment lost 8 bases and the V segment lost 4 bases, leaving 3 bases of the junction unmatched. The CDR3 sequence: CSAKQGADTIYF. CDR3 in DNA: TGCAGTGCTAAACAGGGGGCGGACACCATATATTTT.

This clonotype occurred a few times. The chain recombines TRBV14 with TRBJ2-7; possibly TRBD1 for D (6 bases). This CDR3 contains 14 residues. The germline V gene encodes CDR1 SGHDN and CDR2 FVKESK. V was clipped by 5 bases and J by 2 bases, with 13 bases between them. The CDR3 DNA is TGTGCCAGCAGCAGACGGGACACCACCTACGAGCAGTACTTC. Amino acid sequence: CASSRRDTTYEQYF.

This clonotype was observed a handful of times. This CDR3 reads CASSPSGQFYEQYF. In DNA form, the CDR3 reads TGTGCCAGCAGTCCCTCGGGACAGTTCTACGAGCAGTACTTC. The rearrangement links TRBV28 to TRBJ2-7; 7 bases match TRBD1. The trim removed 5 bases at V and 3 bases at J, leaving 7 bases unmatched. The germline gives CDR1 MDHEN, CDR2 SYDVKM. This CDR3 is built from 14 residues.

This clonotype has a handful of counts. The rearrangement joins TRBV24-1 to TRBJ1-5; 7 bases match TRBD1. The CDR3 runs 14 residues. Germline CDR1 is KGHDR and CDR2 is SFDVKD. J lost 3 bases, V lost 7 bases, and 5 bases had no gene match. CDR3 DNA: TGTGCCACCAGGGCTACAGGGGACAATCAGCCCCAGCATTTT. Amino acid sequence: CATRATGDNQPQHF.

This clonotype has more than one count but fewer than ten. The chain links TRBV10-3 to TRBJ2-3; 8 bases are a match to TRBD2. V lost 10 bases and J lost 5; bases outside the gene matches: 11. CDR3 length: 14 amino acids. Germline assignment: CDR1 ENHRY and CDR2 SYGVKD. DNA of the CDR3: TGTGCCACCACGATGGTAGCGGGGATAGATACGCAGTATTTT. The encoded protein is CATTMVAGIDTQYF.